This T cell receptor beta chain was obtained from a study of shared clonotypes between healthy human individuals. Overall study results and limits: Rarefaction indicated that sorted-subset sequencing remained incomplete although depth was large.

About this clone: What it binds is unknown.

Germline V lookup: CDR1 MGHRA, CDR2 YSYEKL. V was pared by 4 bases and J by 2 bases, with 7 bases of the junction left unmatched. The length of the CDR3 is 17 residues. Using immunoSEQ multiplex PCR, the repertoire was profiled, and TCRdb retains in-frame clones only, with some absent. The table has roughly 650,000 clones, 97% seen once; the top ten hold approximately 0.057%. The J gene is TRBJ2-4, the V gene TRBV4-1; TRBD1 agrees at 11 bases. The sequence came from a woman aged 25 to 39 in good health. The specimen sequenced was naive CD4+ T cells sorted from blood. Stated subset: CD45RA+ positively selected. As DNA, the CDR3 is TGCGCCAGCAGCCTATGGGGGACAGGGGGGCCCAAAAACATTCAGTACTTC. Translated: CASSLWGTGGPKNIQYF.